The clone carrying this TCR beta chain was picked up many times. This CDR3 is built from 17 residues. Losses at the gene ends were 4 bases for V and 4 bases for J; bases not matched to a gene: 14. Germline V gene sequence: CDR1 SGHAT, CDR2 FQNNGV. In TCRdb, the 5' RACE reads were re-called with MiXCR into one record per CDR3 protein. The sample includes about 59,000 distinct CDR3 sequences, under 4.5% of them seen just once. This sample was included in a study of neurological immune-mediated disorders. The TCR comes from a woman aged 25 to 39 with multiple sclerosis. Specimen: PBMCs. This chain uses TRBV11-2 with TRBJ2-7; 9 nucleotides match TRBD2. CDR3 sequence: CASSSRGREGFRYEQYF. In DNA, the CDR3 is TGTGCCAGCAGCTCCCGCGGGCGGGAGGGATTTAGGTACGAGCAGTACTTC.